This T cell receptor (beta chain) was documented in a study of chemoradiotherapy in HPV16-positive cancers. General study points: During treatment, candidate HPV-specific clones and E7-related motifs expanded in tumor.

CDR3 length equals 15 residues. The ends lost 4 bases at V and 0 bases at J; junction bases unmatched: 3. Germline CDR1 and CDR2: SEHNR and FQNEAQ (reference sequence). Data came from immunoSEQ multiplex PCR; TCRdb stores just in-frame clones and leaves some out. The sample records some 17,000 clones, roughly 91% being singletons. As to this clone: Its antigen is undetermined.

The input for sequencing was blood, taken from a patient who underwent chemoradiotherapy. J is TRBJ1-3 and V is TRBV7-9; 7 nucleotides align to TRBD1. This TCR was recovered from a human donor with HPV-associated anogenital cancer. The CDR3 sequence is CASSSGTVSGNTIYF. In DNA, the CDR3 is TGTGCCAGCAGCTCCGGGACAGTCTCTGGAAACACCATATATTTT.